This record looks at one T cell receptor beta chain sequence and its context. Its antigen specificity is not known. No base quality values were provided; no much bigger clone lies one nucleotide off. This specimen comes from a study of T cells in Graves' hyperthyroidism and ophthalmopathy (dated by TCRdb to between 2018 and 2021). A note on the overall study: Peripheral blood samples were taken at the time of initial diagnosis, prior to any treatment. A discovery cohort of fewer than 110 patients, approximately 44 with Graves' ophthalmopathy and about 58 with stable Graves' hyperthyroidism, was used to find distinguishing TCR V-J signatures. Prospective prediction of ophthalmopathy was tested in an independent validation cohort consisting of 18 to 20 hyperthyroidism patients and some 15 patients who later progressed to ophthalmopathy. For training and testing, the 110 or so patients in the discovery cohort were randomly divided in a 7:3 ratio. Thyroid tissue and blood T-cell repertoires from roughly 6 Graves' hyperthyroidism patients were also compared in the study. Following sampling, methimazole starting at 30 mg daily was given to hyperthyroidism patients, and high-dose intravenous methylprednisolone was given to ophthalmopathy patients. The paper describes TCR Vbeta CDR3 sequencing of more than 120 peripheral blood samples, made up of 40 to 45 ophthalmopathy patients, some 76 hyperthyroidism patients and approximately 17 progressor patients. Here is what the overall study found, with its caveats: A model built on a 13 V-J signature distinguished ophthalmopathy from stable hyperthyroidism, reaching about 89% sensitivity and about 81% specificity in cross-validation and 80%/75% in testing. Most expanded thyroid clonotypes (frequency above 0.001) were also found in blood, which suggests that blood repertoires may mirror thyroid immune responses. During validation, the model predicted progression to ophthalmopathy a median of roughly 7.1 months ahead of onset, with roughly 65% sensitivity and 72% to 80% specificity. No statistical method was used to fix the sample size in advance, and group allocation was not hidden from the investigators.

The TCR beta CDR3 regions were amplified from RNA transcripts. A first-round RT-PCR of the TCR CDR3 used the HTBI primer set with the Qiagen OneStep RT-PCR kit. Libraries were constructed in a second round of multiplex PCR, after which size selection and purification were performed. The libraries were sequenced on an Illumina HiSeq2000 using paired-end 100 bp reads. On the study's bioinformatics: Raw data were processed with SOAPnuke, discarding reads with adapters, uncalled bases, mean Phred below 15, or no exact constant-primer or identifier match. High-quality paired reads were merged with COPE v1.2.5, and unique nucleotide sequences were defined as clonotypes. MiTCR v1.1 was used to align the clonotypes against IMGT TRBV, TRBD and TRBJ reference segments. Analysis was restricted to V-J combinations with a frequency above 0.0001, which covered roughly 99% of repertoires. A TCS score was defined as the ratio of F50 (clonal expansion) to E x V (chaos), with BLOSUM62-based TCRdist applied between CDR3 peptides within each V-J. Welch's t-statistics and random forest reduced some 510 V-J features to 10 to 15, which were used in a naive Bayes classifier (R e1071). The raw public reads went through TCRdb reprocessing: fastp at Q25, MiXCR clone calling, in-frame beta chains kept. Entries that share a CDR3 protein sequence are merged under the most common genes and DNA. The V and J calls and clone size are TCRdb's, not the authors'. Present in this sample are roughly 300,000 distinct CDR3 sequences, 20% to 25% of which were seen just once. Clones ranked in the top ten supply 20% to 30% of the sample.

Hyperthyroidism patients were aged 18 to 65 years and newly diagnosed, with disease duration of less than 2 months. Any patient with an uncontrolled infection, another autoimmune disease, pregnancy or lactation was excluded. Clinical symptoms, serum thyroxine and TRAb, thyroid ultrasound, and orbital computed tomography formed the basis for the diagnoses. For progressor patients, blood was drawn at the first diagnosis of hyperthyroidism, before any ophthalmopathy symptoms had appeared. PBMCs were separated from about 10 ml of fresh peripheral blood using Ficoll-Paque density gradient centrifugation. Progressor patients were defined as those initially diagnosed with Graves' hyperthyroidism in whom ophthalmopathy developed during follow-up. Total RNA was extracted with Trizol reagent, and quality was checked on an Agilent 2100 Bioanalyzer. The sequence was collected from a man aged 40-49 years with Graves' hyperthyroidism that later progressed to Graves' ophthalmopathy. Sequenced: blood.

The base sequence is TGTGCCTGGAGACGGGGTGCTGAAGCTTTCTTT. Its protein is CAWRRGAEAFF. Here the chain combines TRBV30 and TRBJ1-1; the D gene is unclear. Trimming costs V 3 bases and J 6 bases, and their ends lie 8 bases apart. The germline V gene (reference sequence) yields GTSNPN for CDR1 and SVGIG for CDR2. The CDR3 has 11 amino acids, counting the end cysteine and phenylalanine. Only CDR3 DNA is held: 33 bases, read in frame from base 1. Supplemented by the reference TRBV30 and TRBJ1-1 proteins around the CDR3, the complete variable domain is SQTIHQWPATLVQPVGSPLSLECTVEGTSNPNLYWYRQAAGRGLQLLFYSVGIGQISSEVPQNLSASRPQDRQFILSSKKLLLSDSGFYLCAWRRGAEAFFGQGTRLTVV.